This T cell receptor beta chain was sequenced for a study of cytomegalovirus exposure and HLA in healthy donors (dated by TCRdb to about 2017). About the full investigation: According to an earlier analysis of a few hundred of the donors, about 179 million T cells yielded some 120 million unique TCR beta sequences and 276 Gb of sequence data. All discovery cohort repertoires had been generated using a single sequencing platform. An earlier analysis of some 500 of the donors used high-throughput TCR beta sequencing to judge whether each TCR beta V gene segment behaved as functional or pseudogenic. On average, roughly 250,000 unique TCR beta nucleotide sequences were sequenced per donor among about 400 genotyped donors of the cohort, with 15% to 20% of those sequences being non-productive. In the later analysis, no new phenotypic data were used to find candidate immune exposures; instead, reliance was placed on TCR beta sequences and their occurrence across donors. A later analysis re-analyzed previously published TCR beta repertoires from 550 to 700 donors and added high-resolution HLA genotyping to study TCR occurrence patterns. Roughly 300 gigabases of sequencing data and 80 million or so unique TCR sequences were included in an early release covering about 700 HLA-typed donors. Typing coverage varied by locus: about 620-630 donors for A, B, C, DRB1 and DQB1; approximately 500 for DQA1; over 600 for DPA1; approximately 450 for DPB1. The T cell repertoires of some 670 subjects were profiled by immunosequencing and related to cytomegalovirus serostatus. Besides the first cohort of under 700 subjects, a separate validation cohort made up of over a hundred different subjects was used. The study was designed to test whether signatures of past pathogen exposure could be identified by cataloging public T cell receptors. High-throughput TCR immunosequencing, statistical association of individual TCRs with disease status, and machine learning were combined to predict cytomegalovirus infection status. Roughly five DR-DQ haplotypes were treated as single units for association and clustering because of strong linkage in the cohort. Donor age, sex, ethnicity and CMV serostatus were compiled alongside the repertoire data. HLA typing included class I and class II loci at four-digit resolution. A later genetic analysis used genome-wide SNP genotypes for about 60% of the roughly 670 donors, treating that subset as a discovery cohort. The genetic ancestry cluster associated with self-reported Caucasian donors included about four fifths of the approximately 400 genotyped donors. Broad study findings and their caveats: Roughly uniform sequencing depth across donors was assumed in presence/absence analyses, although this assumption may not hold. In vitro tests confirmed that a few of the cytomegalovirus-associated TCR beta chains recognize cytomegalovirus antigens. A later analysis found that HLA-associated TCR beta chains were more clonally expanded and had lower generation probabilities than equally common non-associated chains. The sequencing pipeline was judged likely to have produced a cluster of highly shared sequence variants as a technical artifact. A further reported finding was that TCR beta sequences accurately predicted the HLA-A and HLA-B alleles for most subjects in the first cohort. Immune exposure information for the cohort was limited to CMV serostatus. In a later analysis, several top co-occurrence clusters were reported to appear linked to parvovirus B19, influenza, CMV and Epstein-Barr virus. A later genetic analysis reported fewer N-insertions in productive TCRs among donors in an Asian-associated ancestry cluster than the roughly 700-donor mean. Across donors, most TCR sequences were observed very rarely, whereas some public TCRs were present in many individuals. Because some donors lacked HLA typing at each locus, the association tests relied only on the typed subset. In the study, around 150 TCR beta chains were listed as associated with cytomegalovirus. V-gene and J-gene trimming of TCR beta chains was associated with a missense DCLRE1C variant in a later genetic analysis, and the association was replicated in an independent cohort. Assigning TCR associations to individual alleles was difficult when HLA alleles, especially DR and DQ, strongly co-occurred. In a later analysis, most CMV-associated TCR beta chains were found to appear HLA-restricted, with HLA associations seemingly driven largely by CMV exposure. It was suggested by the authors that the approach could potentially be generalized to other disease states and immunological phenotypes. In this cohort, only TCR beta chains were sequenced, and detectable features were limited by the absence of alpha or paired-chain data. Linkage disequilibrium might explain the correlated functional status among segregating V segments, but an unknown experimental factor could not be ruled out. Some IMGT-functional V segments, including TRBV6-2 and TRBV6-3, could not be distinguished by the 87-base-pair reads and were therefore excluded. In both the original and validation cohorts, the classifier was reported to diagnose cytomegalovirus status with high specificity and sensitivity. In a later analysis, some 17,000 TCR beta sequences were associated with specific HLA alleles at a false discovery rate of 0.05. The earlier analysis of some 560 of the donors excluded some 15 rarely observed V segments, including chromosome 9 orphons, because counts were too low. A later analysis found that TCR association rates varied across HLA loci, with DRB1 alleles showing the most associated TCRs and HLA-C alleles the fewest. An earlier analysis of approximately 570 of the donors showed that most TCR beta V segments appeared in productive rearrangements either about 90% or about 30% of the time, which broadly matched IMGT annotations.

Library prep was done by the immunoSEQ multiplex PCR assay. The multiplex PCR relied on a mix of 60 forward primers for TCR Vbeta segments and 13 reverse primers for TCR Jbeta segments. Amplification of the CDR3 region of rearranged TCR beta genes was performed with a multiplex PCR assay on genomic DNA. On the Illumina HiSeq System, the amplified TCR beta libraries were sequenced as 87-base-pair reads. The source study handled its data this way. In a later analysis, tens of millions of unique TCR beta chains were counted across the 650 to 700 repertoires, and roughly 10 million of these chains were shared by at least two donors. Raw reads were error-corrected and collapsed into unique sequences by a nearest-neighbor algorithm in which closely related sequences were merged to remove PCR and sequencing errors. To assign V, D and J gene segments, CDR3 sequences were aligned to IMGT reference sequences. For a sequence to be retained, a match of at least six nucleotides to both a V gene segment and a J gene segment was required. A rearrangement counted as productive if the CDR3 had no stop codons and remained in frame with V and J, and every other rearrangement counted as non-productive. Following IMGT convention, CDR3 was defined as the stretch from the second conserved V-encoded cysteine to the conserved J-encoded phenylalanine. Sequences without an unambiguous match to a single V gene segment were excluded from the earlier analysis of almost 600 of the donors. In an earlier analysis of 587 of the donors, V segments were called functional above 56.7% productive rearrangements and were called segregating when the between-donor standard deviation exceeded 5%. A statistical classification framework was built to diagnose cytomegalovirus status from the catalog of TCR beta chain sequences. A later analysis assigned V and J genes by comparing TCR nucleotide sequences with IMGT/GENE-DB human TR gene sequences. The TCRdist pipeline was used in a later analysis to assign CDR3 sequences and most-parsimonious VDJ recombination scenarios. A later analysis defined each TCR beta chain by its CDR3 amino acid sequence plus V-gene family, and excluded reads lacking a unique V-gene family. To address suspected cross-contamination and a sequencing artifact, a later analysis removed under 600 highly shared, low-generation-probability nucleotide sequences. In a later analysis, a clonal expansion index for each public chain was calculated from normalized within-repertoire ranks of inferred template counts. In a later analysis, generation probabilities were computed with a VDJ recombination model fitted to out-of-frame rearrangements, and the resulting probabilities were checked against IGoR. In a later analysis, hypergeometric tests were used to score TCR-TCR, TCR-HLA and TCR-CMV co-occurrence, with a repertoire-size bias correction applied to TCR pairs. A later analysis estimated false discovery rates by permuting HLA or CMV assignments 20 times. In a later analysis, co-occurring TCRs were grouped using DBSCAN, with TCRdist sequence similarity added in when clustering inside HLA-allele-positive subsets. Repertoires with fewer than 30,000 or more than 120,000 public chains, plus five repertoires with anomalous nucleotide sharing, were excluded from co-occurrence clustering. TCRdb limited this immuneACCESS table to in-frame rearrangements with V and J called. A share of clones is missing; checked studies link under half to unresolved V genes, and the rest is unexplained. D and trimming were read from the DNA, whereas the V and J calls and clone size are those reported in that table. This sample has some 95,000 clones in its table, and nearly 80% of those were observed once. The ten biggest clones cover about 4% of the sample.

With respect to this clone: Which antigen it targets is not known. Per-nucleotide qualities are absent, and no much larger clonotype sits a single base away.

V gives up 4 bases and J gives up 1 base, and the segment between their germline ends measures 7 bases. From the cysteine up to the phenylalanine, the CDR3 has a length of 13 residues. Only the CDR3 region is kept as DNA, spanning 39 bases read in frame from base 1. CDR1 and CDR2, per the germline V gene, are SNHLY and FYNNEI. The cohort was made up of roughly 670 healthy bone marrow donors. At the time of sampling, every cohort member was nominally healthy, though immune exposures that went unrecorded were likely present. The donor tested CMV seropositive, placing the donor among the approximately 290 seropositive members of the cohort. A peripheral blood sample was collected from each donor, and TCR beta sequencing was performed on peripheral blood mononuclear cells. The Qiagen DNeasy Blood Extraction Kit was used to extract genomic DNA from the blood cell samples.

The sequence is built from TRBV2 and TRBJ1-1; the D gene is unclear. The sequence came from a middle-aged woman in good health and CMV-seropositive. The specimen was PBMCs. CDR3 reads: CASSVERNTEAFF. Read as DNA, the sequence is TGTGCCAGCAGTGTTGAGAGGAACACTGAAGCTTTCTTT.